The rows below give T cell receptor beta chains drawn from one sample of a study of control samples from healthy donors and cancer patients. The protocol was immunoSEQ multiplex PCR, while the TCRdb copy is restricted to in-frame clones and leaves out a portion. The sample includes about 120,000 clones, around 87% of them seen just once. Sequencing was done on a sample of PBMCs. Source of these receptors: a woman in her 50s with colorectal cancer. Each CDR3 is given with its conserved first and last residue. The D gene is left open where the match is weak. Size values are once, few and many counts, or a class for expanded clones, and some rows have none.

J gene | clone size | V gene | D gene | CDR3 protein | CDR3 DNA
TRBJ1-1 | NA | TRBV7-9 | NA | CALSGSPPEAFF | TGTGCCCTATCAGGGAGTCCACCTGAAGCTTTCTTT
TRBJ1-1 | NA | TRBV11-2 | TRBD1 | CASSPDRAIGTAFF | TGTGCCAGCAGCCCGGACAGGGCGATTGGTACAGCTTTCTTT
TRBJ1-1 | NA | TRBV12-2 | NA | CASRLVINLPMTALMNTEAFF | TGTGCAAGTCGCTTAGTAATCAATCTACCCATGACAGCTCTCATGAACACTGAAGCTTTCTTT
TRBJ1-4 | NA | TRBV27 | NA | CASSPSRALSEKLFF | TGTGCCAGCAGTCCCTCTCGGGCCTTAAGTGAAAAACTGTTTTTT
TRBJ2-1 | NA | TRBV11-2 | NA | CASSLVRGPYNEQFF | TGTGCCAGCAGCTTAGTCAGGGGACCCTACAATGAGCAGTTCTTC
TRBJ2-2 | NA | TRBV28 | NA | CASSLFSLNTGELFF | TGTGCCAGCAGTTTATTTAGTCTGAACACCGGGGAGCTGTTTTTT
TRBJ1-2 | NA | TRBV12-3/TRBV12-4 | NA | CASSNIREGGYTF | TGTGCCAGCAGTAACATCAGGGAAGGAGGCTACACCTTC
TRBJ2-1 | NA | TRBV10-3 | NA | CAIGVGAVYNEQFF | TGTGCCATTGGTGTGGGGGCGGTCTACAATGAGCAGTTCTTC
TRBJ2-7 | NA | TRBV5-5 | TRBD2 | CASSTVAGSSYEQYF | TGTGCCAGCAGCACGGTAGCGGGCAGCTCCTACGAGCAGTACTTC
TRBJ2-5 | NA | TRBV28 | TRBD1 | CASRRDRAETQYF | TGTGCCAGCAGGCGGGACAGGGCAGAGACCCAGTACTTC
TRBJ1-1 | NA | TRBV10-3 | NA | CAITRVFGTEAFF | TGTGCCATCACCAGAGTATTTGGGACTGAAGCTTTCTTT
TRBJ1-1 | NA | TRBV5-5 | NA | CASSLGRAAAFF | TGTGCCAGCAGCTTGGGAAGGGCTGCTGCTTTCTTT
TRBJ2-7 | NA | TRBV15 | TRBD1 | CATSGSDRGYEQYF | TGTGCCACCAGCGGAAGCGACAGGGGGTACGAGCAGTACTTC
TRBJ1-1 | NA | TRBV12-3/TRBV12-4 | NA | CASTQTVNTEAFF | TGTGCCAGCACCCAGACGGTGAACACTGAAGCTTTCTTT
TRBJ1-2 | NA | TRBV27 | NA | CASSSRGRGIRGYTF | TGTGCCAGCAGTTCCCGAGGACGGGGGATACGGGGCTACACCTTC
TRBJ2-5 | NA | TRBV6-1 | TRBD2 | CASSEIAGEVAETQYF | TGTGCCAGCAGTGAAATAGCGGGAGAGGTTGCAGAGACCCAGTACTTC
TRBJ1-2 | NA | TRBV6-2/TRBV6-3 | TRBD1 | CASSTRDRRPRDGYTF | TGTGCCAGCAGTACCCGGGACAGGAGACCTCGGGATGGCTACACCTTC
TRBJ2-7 | NA | TRBV27 | NA | CASSTLTRYEQYF | TGTGCCAGCAGTACCCTTACTCGCTACGAGCAGTACTTC
TRBJ1-6 | NA | TRBV4-2 | NA | CASSQEGQVDSPLHF | TGTGCCAGCAGCCAAGAAGGGCAGGTGGACTCACCCCTCCACTTT
TRBJ2-6 | few | TRBV7-8 | NA | CASSLNRGIPNSGANVLTF | TGTGCCAGCAGCTTAAATAGGGGGATCCCAAACTCTGGGGCCAACGTCCTGACTTTC
TRBJ1-2 | once | TRBV11-2 | NA | CASSLANYGYTF | TGTGCCAGCAGCTTAGCTAACTATGGCTACACCTTC
TRBJ2-1 | NA | TRBV7-3 | TRBD1 | CASSLRGDRRDEQFF | TGTGCCAGCAGTTTAAGGGGGGACAGGAGGGATGAGCAGTTCTTC
TRBJ1-1 | NA | TRBV11-3 | NA | CASSLAGENTEAFF | TGTGCCAGCAGCTTAGCCGGGGAGAACACTGAAGCTTTCTTT
TRBJ2-3 | few | TRBV5-4 | TRBD2 | CASSSERGLGTDTQYF | TGTGCCAGCAGCTCTGAGCGGGGGCTGGGCACAGATACGCAGTATTTT
TRBJ1-2 | NA | TRBV7-2 | NA | CASSTTPYIGDTF | TGTGCCAGCAGCACTACACCTTACATTGGGGACACCTTC
TRBJ1-2 | NA | TRBV19 | NA | CASSRSNGVSGGYTF | TGTGCCAGTAGCCGATCAAACGGGGTGTCCGGGGGCTACACCTTC
TRBJ2-6 | NA | TRBV5-1 | NA | CASSLAGSGANVLTF | TGCGCCAGCAGCTTGGCGGGGTCTGGGGCCAACGTCCTGACTTTC
TRBJ2-2 | NA | TRBV3-1/TRBV3-2 | NA | CASSQDPGTGRYRTGELFF | TGTGCCAGCAGCCAAGATCCCGGAACGGGAAGGTATCGTACCGGGGAGCTGTTTTTT
TRBJ1-5 | NA | TRBV5-1 | NA | CASSYGTGNQPQHF | TGCGCCAGCAGCTACGGTACAGGGAACCAGCCCCAGCATTTT
TRBJ1-2 | NA | TRBV4-1 | NA | CASSRAGGGVVGYTF | TGCGCCAGCAGCCGGGCCGGAGGGGGGGTGGTTGGCTACACCTTC
TRBJ2-4 | NA | TRBV28 | NA | CASSPPGLAKNIQYF | TGTGCCAGCAGCCCCCCCGGATTAGCCAAAAACATTCAGTACTTC
TRBJ1-4 | NA | TRBV12-5 | NA | CASGTSGTRKLFF | TGTGCTAGTGGTACCTCCGGGACACGAAAACTGTTTTTT
TRBJ2-3 | NA | TRBV2 | NA | CASTPLRDRRDTQYF | TGTGCCAGCACCCCCCTGCGGGATCGGCGAGATACGCAGTATTTT
TRBJ1-2 | NA | TRBV2 | NA | CASSEALLSGYTF | TGTGCCAGCAGTGAAGCTCTCCTAAGTGGCTACACCTTC
TRBJ1-4 | NA | TRBV28 | NA | CASSPYVGEKLFF | TGTGCCAGCAGTCCATATGTAGGGGAAAAACTGTTTTTT
TRBJ2-1 | once | TRBV6-1 | TRBD1 | CASSDTGTAYNEQFF | TGTGCCAGCAGTGATACCGGGACAGCCTACAATGAGCAGTTCTTC
TRBJ2-1 | NA | TRBV29-1 | TRBD1 | CSLQGAGLLPSSYNEQFF | TGCAGCCTACAGGGGGCAGGTCTATTGCCCTCATCCTACAATGAGCAGTTCTTC
TRBJ1-3 | NA | TRBV19 | NA | CASSVGTGNTIYF | TGTGCCAGTAGTGTGGGAACTGGAAACACCATATATTTT
TRBJ1-2 | NA | TRBV29-1 | NA | CSVEGKGTGNYGYTF | TGCAGCGTTGAAGGGAAGGGGACCGGTAACTATGGCTACACCTTC
TRBJ1-2 | many | TRBV7-9 | NA | CASSSNSWKNYGYTF | TGTGCCAGCAGCTCGAATTCTTGGAAAAACTATGGCTACACCTTC
TRBJ2-3 | NA | TRBV5-1 | TRBD1 | CASSTGTDRDTQYF | TGCGCCAGCAGCACCGGGACAGATAGAGATACGCAGTATTTT
TRBJ2-5 | NA | TRBV7-9 | TRBD1 | CASSPPGQGGETQYF | TGTGCCAGCAGCCCACCGGGACAGGGGGGGGAGACCCAGTACTTC
TRBJ1-2 | NA | TRBV5-1 | TRBD1 | CASSLDDRVGGYTF | TGCGCCAGCAGCCTAGACGACAGGGTGGGTGGCTACACCTTC
TRBJ1-3 | few | TRBV18 | TRBD1 | CASSLETGGSAGNTIYF | TGTGCCAGCTCACTGGAGACAGGGGGATCCGCTGGAAACACCATATATTTT
TRBJ1-2 | NA | TRBV9 | NA | CASSAGLGYGYTF | TGTGCCAGCAGCGCTGGCTTGGGCTATGGCTACACCTTC
TRBJ1-2 | NA | TRBV7-2 | NA | CASSFTNYGYTF | TGTGCCAGCAGCTTTACTAACTATGGCTACACCTTC
TRBJ1-4 | NA | TRBV18 | NA | CASSPRGGEEKLFF | TGTGCCAGCTCACCACGTGGGGGCGAAGAAAAACTGTTTTTT
TRBJ2-1 | NA | TRBV24-1 | TRBD2 | CATNSGRASEQFF | TGTGCCACCAACAGCGGGAGGGCCTCTGAGCAGTTCTTC
TRBJ2-7 | NA | TRBV27 | TRBD1 | CASSFGTGKGGIYEQYF | TGTGCCAGCAGTTTCGGGACAGGGAAAGGAGGAATCTACGAGCAGTACTTC
TRBJ2-7 | NA | TRBV9 | NA | CASSVGPGSYEQYF | TGTGCCAGCAGCGTAGGTCCGGGTTCCTACGAGCAGTACTTC
TRBJ2-5 | NA | TRBV7-9 | NA | CASSPKETQYF | TGTGCCAGCAGCCCAAAAGAGACCCAGTACTTC
TRBJ2-6 | NA | TRBV7-9 | TRBD1 | CAGTVSGANVLTF | TGTGCCGGGACAGTCTCTGGGGCCAACGTCCTGACTTTC
TRBJ1-1 | NA | TRBV7-3 | NA | CASSSHGGDNTEAFF | TGTGCCAGCAGCTCCCACGGGGGGGATAACACTGAAGCTTTCTTT
TRBJ2-1 | NA | TRBV6-5 | NA | CASSIQGRNEQFF | TGTGCCAGCAGTATACAGGGGAGGAATGAGCAGTTCTTC
TRBJ2-3 | NA | TRBV27 | NA | CASSSYSTDTQYF | TGTGCCAGCAGTTCCTATAGTACAGATACGCAGTATTTT